The 32 T cell receptor beta chains below come from one sample, sequenced in a study of T cells after yellow fever vaccination. TCRdb called the 5' RACE reads again in MiXCR, with one record for every CDR3 protein. The sample holds approximately 340,000 distinct CDR3 sequences; roughly 8.7% are singletons and the top ten take roughly 17%. Sequencing was performed on PBMCs, taken on the day of the first yellow fever vaccination. The receptors stem from a man between 18 and 29 years old who received the YFV17D yellow fever vaccine.

V usage is TRBV3-1 and J usage is TRBJ1-5; no definite D call. Germline assignment: CDR1 LGHDT and CDR2 YNNKEL (reference sequence). This CDR3 has 14 residues. V was pared by 1 base and J by 7 bases, with 11 bases between. The CDR3 region has the DNA TGTGCCAGCAGCCAAGGGCCTCAGGAGCAGCCCCAGCATTTT. Its protein product is CASSQGPQEQPQHF.

The gene calls are TRBV9 and TRBJ1-1; 7 bases are shared with TRBD1. J was trimmed by 10 bases and V by 3 bases; bases with no gene match: 6. CDR1 and CDR2 from the germline V gene are SGDLS and YYNGEE. The CDR3 is 12 amino acids. CDR3 in amino acids: CASSGQGAGAFF. CDR3 nucleotides: TGTGCCAGCAGCGGACAGGGCGCCGGAGCTTTCTTT.

The sample holds a few counts of this clonotype. The chain has TRBV20-1 and TRBJ1-2; maybe TRBD1 (6 bases). V was clipped by 0 bases and J by 8 bases, with 13 bases between them. Germline values: CDR1 DFQATT, CDR2 SNEGSKA (reference sequence). The CDR3 is 13 amino acids. The CDR3 DNA follows: TGCAGTGCTAGAGAGGGGGACAATAGGGGCTACACCTTC. Protein product: CSAREGDNRGYTF.

This clonotype has a handful of counts. The rearrangement joins TRBV27 to TRBJ2-7; 7 positions match TRBD1. This CDR3 has 14 residues. The ends lost 7 bases at V and 0 bases at J; junction bases unmatched: 6. Per the germline V gene, CDR1 is MNHEY and CDR2 is SMNVEV (reference sequence). DNA for the CDR3: TGTGCCAGCAAAAGGACAGGCTTCTCCTACGAGCAGTACTTC. It yields the protein CASKRTGFSYEQYF.

This chain connects TRBV6-4 to TRBJ1-2, with 7 bases matching TRBD1. The germline V gene has CDR1 MRHNA and CDR2 SNTAGT. J gave up 5 bases and V 5 bases, and 29 bases lay outside the gene matches. The CDR3 is 21 amino acids. The CDR3 spells CASSPQIYEGAPFNEEYGYTF. The CDR3 DNA follows: TGTGCCAGCAGTCCCCAGATTTATGAGGGGGCTCCCTTTAACGAAGAGTATGGCTACACCTTC.

This clonotype was counted at least ten times. V and J are TRBV6-1 and TRBJ2-1, with 11 bases aligning to TRBD1. V lost 6 bases and J lost 7; bases outside the gene matches: 5. CDR1 is MNHNS and CDR2 is SASEGT in the germline V gene. This CDR3 region has 14 residues. The CDR3 DNA sequence: TGTGCCAGCAGACCCGGACAGGGGGCGAATGAGCAGTTCTTC. Translating gives CASRPGQGANEQFF.

This clonotype was observed many times. This rearrangement joins TRBV5-6 to TRBJ2-2; 7 bases agree with TRBD1. V gave up 0 bases and J gave up 6 bases; unmatched junction bases: 5. CDR1 SGHDT and CDR2 YYEEEE come from the germline V gene. CDR3 length: 15 residues. In DNA form, the CDR3 reads TGTGCCAGCAGCTTGGTGACAGGGTACGCCGGGGAGCTGTTTTTT. This encodes CASSLVTGYAGELFF.

At least ten counts were recorded for this clonotype. The J gene is TRBJ2-3, the V gene TRBV12-3 or TRBV12-4, with a tentative D call TRBD2 (5 bases). V gave up 6 bases and J gave up 1 base, with 11 bases separating them. The CDR3 is 14 residues long. The CDR3 sequence: CASSAGIGTDTQYF. DNA of the CDR3: TGTGCCAGCAGCGCGGGTATCGGCACAGATACGCAGTATTTT.

This clonotype has just a few counts. The CDR3 nucleotides read TGTGCCAGCACCCAAGGACGGATAAGATCTGGAAACACCATATATTTT. This encodes CASTQGRIRSGNTIYF. The chain carries TRBV7-9 and TRBJ1-3; D unresolved. Trimming took 7 bases from V and 1 from J, leaving 17 bases between them. Germline CDR1 SEHNR, CDR2 FQNEAQ (reference sequence). The CDR3 loop spans 16 amino acids.

The V gene is TRBV4-1, the J gene TRBJ2-5; TRBD2 is a possible D gene (7 bases). Trimming left V 1 base short and J 1 base short, with 13 bases between. CDR1 and CDR2 (germline): MGHRA, YSYEKL. This CDR3 has 16 amino acids. CDR3 in DNA: TGCGCCAGCAGCCAAGTGATCGGGGGGCTCCAAGAGACCCAGTACTTC. It yields the protein CASSQVIGGLQETQYF.

V and J are TRBV7-2 and TRBJ2-1; D is possibly TRBD2 (5 bases). Germline-derived CDR1 and CDR2 are SGHTA and FQGNSA. There are 14 residues in the CDR3. Trimming removed 5 bases from V and 10 bases from J, with 18 bases in between. CDR3 sequence reads: CASSPTPTSGEQFF. The CDR3 DNA is TGTGCCAGCAGCCCAACTCCGACTTCGGGAGAGCAGTTCTTC. The variable domain in full, completed from reference TRBV7-2 and TRBJ2-1, reads GAGVSQSPSNKVTEKGKDVELRCDPISGHTALYWYRQSLGQGLEFLIYFQGNSAPDKSGLPSDRFSAERTGGSVSTLTIQRTQQEDSAVYLCASSPTPTSGEQFFGPGTRLTVL.

This clonotype was recorded at least ten times. V is TRBV6-2 or TRBV6-3 and J is TRBJ2-1, with 10 nucleotides matching TRBD2. The CDR3 has 15 amino acids. The germline CDR1 and CDR2 sequences are MNHEY and SVGEGT. Losses at the gene ends were 2 bases for V and 5 bases for J; bases not matched to a gene: 3. The CDR3 sequence is CASSYRTSGDNEQFF. CDR3 nucleotides: TGTGCCAGCAGTTACCGGACTAGCGGAGACAATGAGCAGTTCTTC.

In this sample, this clonotype turned up many times. This chain joins TRBV2 and TRBJ2-5; 11 positions agree with TRBD2. Trimming cost V 4 bases and J 2 bases; bases outside gene matches: 3. Germline CDR1 is SNHLY and CDR2 is FYNNEI. The CDR3 runs to 15 residues. CDR3: CASSGASGGQETQYF. The CDR3 region has the DNA TGTGCCAGCAGTGGGGCTAGCGGGGGGCAAGAGACCCAGTACTTC.

This clonotype has at least ten counts. The rearrangement links TRBV7-6 to TRBJ1-3; unclear D gene. The germline V and J ends were trimmed by 5 bases and 3 bases, with 8 bases remaining between them. The CDR3 is 13 amino acids. The V gene's germline CDR1 is SGHVS and CDR2 FNYEAQ. Here the CDR3 DNA reads TGTGCCAGCAGCCCGCGACTTGGAAACACCATATATTTT. It yields the protein CASSPRLGNTIYF.

This clonotype was counted a few times. The V call is TRBV11-2, the J call TRBJ1-4, with D unclear. The CDR3 extends over 11 amino acids. V lost 9 bases and J 8 bases, leaving 10 bases between the germline ends. Germline V gene sequence: CDR1 SGHAT, CDR2 FQNNGV. The CDR3 DNA follows: TGTGCCAGTTCTCGGGCGGAAAAACTGTTTTTT. Translating it yields CASSRAEKLFF. The full variable domain, completed using reference TRBV11-2 and TRBJ1-4, is EAGVAQSPRYKIIEKRQSVAFWCNPISGHATLYWYQQILGQGPKLLIQFQNNGVVDDSQLPKDRFSAERLKGVDSTLKIQPAKLEDSAVYLCASSRAEKLFFGSGTQLSVL.

The chain is built from TRBV29-1 and TRBJ1-3; no reliable D call. This CDR3 is 14 amino acids long. Germline-derived CDR1 and CDR2 are SQVTM and ANQGSEA. The V end was cut by 3 bases, the J end by 4 bases, with 13 bases between. Here the CDR3 reads CSVEIRTRGNTIYF. CDR3 DNA sequence: TGCAGCGTTGAGATCCGAACGAGGGGAAACACCATATATTTT.

This clonotype showed up many times. The chain couples TRBV10-3 to TRBJ2-2; D remains unclear. Trimming cost V 3 bases and J 5 bases, with 10 bases left between them. The germline gives CDR1 ENHRY, CDR2 SYGVKD. This CDR3 region has 14 residues. The chain's CDR3 is CAISDRTDTGELFF. CDR3 sequence (DNA): TGTGCCATCAGTGACCGAACAGATACCGGGGAGCTGTTTTTT.

This clonotype was picked up a small number of times. V usage is TRBV18 and J usage is TRBJ2-1, with D unclear. V lost 2 bases to trimming and J lost 6 bases, with 11 bases between them. This CDR3 spans 14 amino acids. Germline lookup yields CDR1 KGHSH and CDR2 LQKENI. The CDR3 region has the DNA TGTGCCAGCTCACCAGGGCCTCAGAGCAATGAGCAGTTCTTC. Protein product: CASSPGPQSNEQFF.

The sample holds many counts of this clonotype. The chain's CDR3 is CSAKTVDETQYF. CDR3 nucleotides: TGCAGTGCCAAGACTGTAGATGAGACCCAGTACTTC. The chain is built from TRBV20-1 and TRBJ2-5; no clear D gene. The CDR3 sequence is 12 residues long. V lost 6 bases to trimming and J lost 5 bases, with 13 bases between them. CDR1 is DFQATT, CDR2 SNEGSKA, per germline (reference sequence).

In this sample, this clonotype turned up a few times. V usage is TRBV12-3 or TRBV12-4 and J usage is TRBJ2-3; D is undetermined. Trimming shortened V by 5 bases and J by 0 bases, and 9 bases separated the two germline ends. This CDR3 is 14 amino acids long. CDR3 DNA sequence: TGTGCCAGCAGTCTTCTTGTAAGCACAGATACGCAGTATTTT. This translates into CASSLLVSTDTQYF.

The J gene is TRBJ1-6, the V gene TRBV27, with D possibly being TRBD1 (5 bases). This CDR3 is built from 14 residues. Per the germline V gene, CDR1 is MNHEY and CDR2 is SMNVEV (reference sequence). V dropped 6 bases and J dropped 3 bases, with 9 bases sitting between them. The DNA for the CDR3 is TGTGCCAGCAGGGAACAGGTCTATAATTCACCCCTCCACTTT. It is translated as CASREQVYNSPLHF.

The V call is TRBV28, the J call TRBJ2-5; D tentatively reads TRBD1 or TRBD2 (6 bases each). CDR1 is MDHEN, CDR2 SYDVKM, per germline. Trimming left V 6 bases short and J 4 bases short, with 9 bases between. This CDR3 spans 12 amino acids. CDR3: CASRPGAETQYF. DNA of the CDR3: TGTGCCAGCAGACCGGGGGCAGAGACCCAGTACTTC.

The chain joins TRBV20-1 to TRBJ2-7; tentatively, D is TRBD2 (6 bases). CDR1 DFQATT and CDR2 SNEGSKA come from the germline V gene (reference sequence). The CDR3 contains 14 residues. Trimming stripped 3 bases from V and 0 bases from J, with 12 bases between. For the CDR3, the DNA is TGCAGTGCTAGGAGGCCGGAGGGCTCCTACGAGCAGTACGTC. The encoded protein is CSARRPEGSYEQYV.

CDR3 bases: TGCGCCAGCAGCTTGGCTGGGGCAAGGCTCGGTTCACCCCTCCACTTT. Its translation is CASSLAGARLGSPLHF. The chain recombines TRBV5-1 with TRBJ1-6; D is perhaps TRBD1 (5 bases). Germline CDR1 SGHRS, CDR2 YFSETQ. V shed 0 bases and J shed 9 bases, with 16 bases lying between them. The CDR3 spans 16 residues.

V usage is TRBV7-3 and J usage is TRBJ2-1, with 7 bases aligning to TRBD2. The germline gives CDR1 SGHTA, CDR2 FQGTGA. CDR3 length: 13 residues. The V gene end was trimmed by 1 base and the J gene end by 7 bases; junction bases not matched to a gene: 1. Here the CDR3 reads CASSLNGGNEQFF. The CDR3 DNA reads as TGTGCCAGCAGCTTAAACGGGGGGAATGAGCAGTTCTTC.

This clonotype was detected many times. The rearrangement uses TRBV20-1 and TRBJ2-3; unclear D gene. Trimming left V 6 bases short and J 0 bases short, with 7 bases between. The CDR3 extends over 12 amino acids. Germline values: CDR1 DFQATT, CDR2 SNEGSKA (reference sequence). The CDR3 DNA reads as TGCAGTGCCGCGGACAGCACAGATACGCAGTATTTT. It codes for CSAADSTDTQYF.

This clonotype came up many times. The rearrangement links TRBV20-1 to TRBJ1-5; the D is unclear. Germline V lookup: CDR1 DFQATT, CDR2 SNEGSKA (reference sequence). V lost 5 bases to trimming and J lost 6 bases, with 14 bases between them. The CDR3 has 13 residues. The CDR3 nucleotides are TGCAGTGCTCAGACGCGGGCACGTCAGCCCCAGCATTTT. As protein: CSAQTRARQPQHF.

The table lists this clonotype with a few counts. V gene TRBV29-1 combines with J gene TRBJ2-5; 8 bases are shared with TRBD1. The V gene's germline CDR1 is SQVTM and CDR2 ANQGSEA. V was pared by 7 bases and J by 5 bases, with 9 bases of the junction left unmatched. This CDR3 is 13 amino acids long. The CDR3 sequence is CSADYRDRETQYF. CDR3 DNA: TGCAGCGCCGACTACCGGGACAGGGAGACCCAGTACTTC.

The genes are TRBV27 and TRBJ1-1, with D hard to call. The CDR3 is made up of 13 amino acids. CDR1 is MNHEY and CDR2 is SMNVEV in the germline V gene (reference sequence). V dropped 7 bases and J dropped 4 bases, with 13 bases sitting between them. The CDR3 spells CASKPTLGTEAFF. In nucleotides, the CDR3 is TGTGCCAGCAAACCCACCTTGGGCACTGAAGCTTTCTTT.

The sample holds a few counts of this clonotype. The chain recombines TRBV7-2 with TRBJ1-5; TRBD1 might be the D (5 bases). The CDR3 sequence is 17 residues long. CDR1 and CDR2 from the germline V gene are SGHTA and FQGNSA. Trimming removed 1 base at V and 2 bases at J, with 15 bases between. The CDR3 loop is CASSLGAGGFGNQPQHF. The CDR3 region has the DNA TGTGCCAGCAGCTTAGGGGCTGGGGGGTTTGGCAATCAGCCCCAGCATTTT.

This clonotype was observed a few times. The chain uses TRBV6-5 and TRBJ1-5; no clear D gene. Trimming shortened V by 4 bases and J by 2 bases, and 12 bases separated the two germline ends. The CDR3 runs 15 residues. Germline V lookup: CDR1 MNHEY, CDR2 SVGAGI. CDR3 region: CASSFAGMGNQPQHF. CDR3 bases: TGTGCCAGCAGTTTCGCCGGGATGGGCAATCAGCCCCAGCATTTT.

This clonotype was observed a handful of times. This chain links TRBV4-2 with TRBJ1-6; D is undetermined. Germline assignment: CDR1 LGHNA and CDR2 YNFKEQ. V shed 0 bases and J shed 6 bases, with 18 bases lying between them. CDR3 length: 18 amino acids. DNA of the CDR3: TGTGCCAGCAGCCAAGATTTAGCCCTAACGACGGTTAATTCACCCCTCCACTTT. It yields the protein CASSQDLALTTVNSPLHF.